The 27 T cell receptor beta chains given below trace back to one sample, sequenced in a study of cytomegalovirus exposure and HLA in healthy donors. Amplification used 60 Vbeta primers and 13 Jbeta primers. The data were produced by immunoSEQ multiplex PCR, yet TCRdb's version contains in-frame clones alone and is incomplete. The repertoire holds about 120,000 clones, approximately 68% seen once, with roughly 1.5% in the top ten. Specimen: PBMCs. These TCRs come from a man aged 25 to 45 in good health and CMV-seropositive.

V is TRBV5-8 and J is TRBJ2-3; TRBD1 matches at 11 bases. V gave up 6 bases and J gave up 6 bases; unmatched junction bases: 9. This CDR3 region has 15 residues. Germline V lookup: CDR1 SGHTS, CDR2 YDEGEE. The CDR3 is CASTIGGQGADTQYF. The CDR3 DNA reads as TGTGCCAGCACCATTGGCGGACAGGGGGCGGATACGCAGTATTTT.

This clone came up once. This chain uses TRBV11-2 with TRBJ2-4, with a weak D call TRBD2 (6 bases). CDR1 and CDR2 from the germline V gene are SGHAT and FQNNGV. Trimming removed 6 bases at V and 0 bases at J, with 21 bases between. CDR3 length: 18 residues. The CDR3 loop reads CASRTHLGRTRAKNIQYF. The CDR3 DNA reads TGTGCCAGCAGAACCCACTTGGGGAGGACCAGAGCCAAAAACATTCAGTACTTC.

The chain links TRBV5-6 to TRBJ2-7; possible D gene TRBD1, 6 bases. This CDR3 comprises 15 residues. Germline V gives CDR1 SGHDT, CDR2 YYEEEE. Trimming shortened V by 3 bases and J by 5 bases, and 18 bases separated the two germline ends. This CDR3 reads CASSSYGWGQDEQYF. For the CDR3, the DNA is TGTGCCAGCAGCTCCTACGGGTGGGGGCAGGACGAGCAGTACTTC.

J is TRBJ2-3 and V is TRBV25-1, with 8 bases fitting TRBD2. Germline V CDR1 and CDR2: MGHDK, SYGVNS. The CDR3 spans 16 residues. Unmatched junction bases numbered 8, after V lost 6 bases and J lost 0 bases. CDR3 sequence: CASRPVAGSSTDTQYF. CDR3 DNA sequence: TGTGCCAGCAGGCCGGTAGCGGGGTCTAGCACAGATACGCAGTATTTT.

V usage is TRBV5-1 and J usage is TRBJ2-5; the match to TRBD2 covers 11 bases. Per germline, CDR1 SGHRS and CDR2 YFSETQ. The CDR3 is 18 residues long. The V gene end was trimmed by 4 bases and the J gene end by 5 bases; junction bases not matched to a gene: 16. The DNA for the CDR3 is TGCGCCAGCAGCAATAGCGGGAGGGCTACCCAAGGCGGCGAGACCCAGTACTTC. Translated: CASSNSGRATQGGETQYF.

Here the CDR3 DNA reads TGTGCCAGCAGCCCCTTGGGGGCTTGGGAGCAGTACTTC. This encodes CASSPLGAWEQYF. The chain has TRBV5-6 and TRBJ2-7; TRBD1 is a possible D gene (6 bases). Germline values: CDR1 SGHDT, CDR2 YYEEEE. V dropped 4 bases and J dropped 7 bases, with 15 bases sitting between them. There are 13 residues in the CDR3.

The chain joins TRBV6-5 to TRBJ1-1; D is possibly TRBD1 (6 bases). Trimming pared 0 bases from V and 8 bases from J, leaving 13 bases between. The CDR3 has 14 amino acids. Germline-derived CDR1 and CDR2 are MNHEY and SVGAGI. CDR3 sequence (DNA): TGTGCCAGCAGTTACTCAGGATGGACAGCCGAAGCTTTCTTT. Protein: CASSYSGWTAEAFF.

This clone has just a few counts. J is TRBJ2-5 and V is TRBV7-9; 7 bases match TRBD1. V lost 6 bases and J lost 4; bases outside the gene matches: 11. CDR1 is SEHNR, CDR2 FQNEAQ, per germline (reference sequence). The CDR3 is made up of 15 amino acids. The CDR3: CASRPGQAGIETQYF. The CDR3 DNA reads TGTGCCAGCAGGCCAGGACAGGCTGGGATAGAGACCCAGTACTTC.

This clone was observed once. The chain is built from TRBV29-1 and TRBJ1-2, with TRBD1 matching 8 bases. In germline, CDR1 is SQVTM, CDR2 ANQGSEA. This CDR3 contains 13 residues. V lost 6 bases, J lost 8 bases, and 11 bases stayed unmatched. In DNA, the CDR3 is TGCAGCGTCTCCGGACAGGGCGGGTGGGGCTACACCTTC. Its translation: CSVSGQGGWGYTF. The complete variable domain, with remaining parts taken from reference TRBV29-1 and TRBJ1-2, reads SAVISQKPSRDICQRGTSLTIQCQVDSQVTMMFWYRQQPGQSLTLIATANQGSEATYESGFVIDKFPISRPNLTFSTLTVSNMSPEDSSIYLCSVSGQGGWGYTFGSGTRLTVV.

This clone was observed a few times. J is TRBJ1-1 and V is TRBV29-1; TRBD1 is a possible D gene (5 bases). Trimming removed 2 bases from V and 6 bases from J, with 7 bases in between. CDR1 is SQVTM, CDR2 ANQGSEA, per germline. The CDR3 loop spans 11 amino acids. The CDR3 is CSVERDSEAFF. The DNA for the CDR3 is TGCAGCGTTGAAAGGGACTCTGAAGCTTTCTTT.

The chain uses TRBV7-3 and TRBJ2-2; 7 nucleotides align to TRBD2. CDR1 and CDR2 (germline): SGHTA, FQGTGA. Trimming removed 5 bases from V and 1 base from J; junction bases left unmatched: 4. This CDR3 has 15 residues. CDR3 residues: CASSPPGGNTGELFF. DNA for the CDR3: TGTGCCAGCAGCCCCCCGGGGGGGAACACCGGGGAGCTGTTTTTT.

The chain is built from TRBV7-6 and TRBJ2-2; 7 bases agree with TRBD1. J was trimmed by 1 base and V by 5 bases; bases with no gene match: 10. In germline, CDR1 is SGHVS, CDR2 FNYEAQ. The CDR3 length is 17 residues. CDR3 DNA sequence: TGTGCCAGCAGCCTGGGGGCCGGGACAGAGAACACCGGGGAGCTGTTTTTT. Amino acid sequence: CASSLGAGTENTGELFF.

The chain links TRBV5-1 to TRBJ1-4; possibly TRBD1 for D (5 bases). V was pared by 4 bases and J by 7 bases, with 14 bases between. The CDR3 is made up of 14 amino acids. CDR1 and CDR2 from the germline V gene are SGHRS and YFSETQ. CDR3 in DNA: TGCGCCAGCAGCGCGCAGGGTGCCACTGAAAAACTGTTTTTT. Its protein product is CASSAQGATEKLFF.

The chain carries TRBV28 and TRBJ2-5; weak D call: TRBD2 (5 bases). The germline V gene encodes CDR1 MDHEN and CDR2 SYDVKM. The CDR3 runs 12 residues. The V gene lost 7 bases and the J gene lost 11 bases, with 17 bases spanning the gap. The CDR3 sequence: CASTDNRWEQYF. As DNA, the CDR3 is TGTGCCAGCACCGACAACCGCTGGGAGCAGTACTTC.

The genes are TRBV6-1 and TRBJ1-5; 8 bases line up with TRBD1. The CDR3 has 14 residues. CDR1 and CDR2 (germline): MNHNS, SASEGT. J gave up 6 bases and V 2 bases, and 3 bases lay outside the gene matches. Here the CDR3 reads CASSEQQGGQPQHF. The DNA of the CDR3 is TGTGCCAGCAGTGAACAACAGGGGGGTCAGCCCCAGCATTTT.

J is TRBJ2-3 and V is TRBV6-1; the D gene is possibly TRBD1 (6 bases). Germline V lookup: CDR1 MNHNS, CDR2 SASEGT. Trimming removed 8 bases from V and 3 bases from J, with 18 bases in between. This CDR3 has 15 amino acids. The CDR3 nucleotides read TGTGCCAGCGACAGGAGAGGGAGCGCGACAGATACGCAGTATTTT. This gives the protein CASDRRGSATDTQYF.

The J gene is TRBJ2-2, the V gene TRBV7-9; the match to TRBD1 covers 9 bases. The junction had 6 bases not matched to a gene; V was cut back by 5 bases and J by 5 bases. The CDR3 length is 15 residues. The germline gives CDR1 SEHNR, CDR2 FQNEAQ (reference sequence). In nucleotides, the CDR3 is TGTGCCAGCAGCAAAAGGACAGGGGCTACCGGGGAGCTGTTTTTT. It translates to CASSKRTGATGELFF.

This clone was recorded only once. This chain links TRBV27 with TRBJ1-1, with TRBD1 identical over 11 bases. Germline V gene lookup returns CDR1 MNHEY and CDR2 SMNVEV (reference sequence). This CDR3 spans 17 amino acids. The V gene end was trimmed by 6 bases and the J gene end by 0 bases; junction bases not matched to a gene: 9. The CDR3 nucleotides are TGTGCCAGCAGGACGAATCGGGACAGGGGGTTGAACACTGAAGCTTTCTTT. Amino acid sequence: CASRTNRDRGLNTEAFF.

This chain uses TRBV6-1 with TRBJ2-3; TRBD2 agrees at 10 bases. The germline V gene encodes CDR1 MNHNS and CDR2 SASEGT. The CDR3 is made up of 14 amino acids. V shed 6 bases and J 4 bases; nucleotides not matched to a gene: 4. CDR3 sequence reads: CASRPGLASDTQYF. CDR3 bases: TGTGCCAGCAGACCGGGACTAGCGTCAGATACGCAGTATTTT.

This clone was detected only a few times. V gene TRBV9 combines with J gene TRBJ1-5; unclear D gene. The CDR3 runs 16 residues. Trimming pared 0 bases from V and 1 base from J, leaving 11 bases between. Germline V gene lookup returns CDR1 SGDLS and CDR2 YYNGEE. The CDR3 protein is CASSVGEGPSNQPQHF. The CDR3 region has the DNA TGTGCCAGCAGCGTAGGGGAGGGCCCAAGCAATCAGCCCCAGCATTTT.

The rearrangement links TRBV2 to TRBJ2-7; D not resolved. The CDR3 consists of 16 residues. Trimming cost V 3 bases and J 3 bases, with 18 bases left between them. Germline V gene data show CDR1 as SNHLY and CDR2 as FYNNEI. CDR3 protein: CASSEGYETSLYEQYF. As DNA, the CDR3 is TGTGCCAGCAGTGAGGGTTATGAGACTTCTCTCTACGAGCAGTACTTC. The full variable domain, its missing parts supplied by reference TRBV2 and TRBJ2-7, is EPEVTQTPSHQVTQMGQEVILRCVPISNHLYFYWYRQILGQKVEFLVSFYNNEISEKSEIFDDQFSVERPDGSNFTLKIRSTKLEDSAMYFCASSEGYETSLYEQYFGPGTRLTVT.

This chain joins TRBV7-2 and TRBJ1-5; D gene unclear. The CDR3 has 15 amino acids. Trimming stripped 5 bases from V and 6 bases from J, with 17 bases between. Germline V gene lookup returns CDR1 SGHTA and CDR2 FQGNSA. CDR3 amino acids: CASSPNLGRGQPQHF. CDR3 nucleotides: TGTGCCAGCAGCCCTAACCTAGGGAGAGGTCAGCCCCAGCATTTT.

The chain employs TRBV28 and TRBJ2-7; TRBD2 aligns across 10 bases. V lost 6 bases and J lost 7; bases outside the gene matches: 12. The CDR3 has 15 amino acids. Germline-derived CDR1 and CDR2 are MDHEN and SYDVKM. The CDR3 bases are TGTGCCAGCAGGAGACCGCTAGCGGGAGCAGGGGAGCAGTACTTC. Its protein is CASRRPLAGAGEQYF.

The V and J genes are TRBV2 and TRBJ1-5; TRBD1 aligns across 9 bases. The germline gives CDR1 SNHLY, CDR2 FYNNEI. CDR3 length equals 14 residues. The ends lost 7 bases at V and 6 bases at J; junction bases unmatched: 7. The CDR3 loop is CASMTGGASQPQHF. Here the CDR3 DNA reads TGTGCCAGCATGACAGGGGGGGCGAGTCAGCCCCAGCATTTT. The whole variable domain, filled in from reference TRBV2 and TRBJ1-5, reads EPEVTQTPSHQVTQMGQEVILRCVPISNHLYFYWYRQILGQKVEFLVSFYNNEISEKSEIFDDQFSVERPDGSNFTLKIRSTKLEDSAMYFCASMTGGASQPQHFGDGTRLSIL.

The chain is built from TRBV28 and TRBJ1-5; D possibly corresponds to TRBD1 (5 bases). The germline gives CDR1 MDHEN, CDR2 SYDVKM. The CDR3 length is 16 residues. V shed 3 bases and J shed 7 bases, with 19 bases lying between them. The CDR3: CASSFPRGTFGQPQHF. In DNA, the CDR3 is TGTGCCAGCAGTTTCCCCCGGGGGACCTTCGGGCAGCCCCAGCATTTT.

The chain joins TRBV6-4 to TRBJ2-1, with 10 nucleotides matching TRBD2. The V segment lost 2 bases and the J segment 6 bases; nucleotides outside the gene matches: 7. The germline gives CDR1 MRHNA, CDR2 SNTAGT. This CDR3 spans 16 amino acids. The DNA of the CDR3 is TGTGCCAGCAGTGACCCATCTAGCGGGAGCGGCAATGAGCAGTTCTTC. Translating gives CASSDPSSGSGNEQFF.

The genes are TRBV14 and TRBJ2-1, with D possibly TRBD1 on 5 matching bases. This CDR3 has 14 amino acids. Germline V gene data show CDR1 as SGHDN and CDR2 as FVKESK. V was clipped by 5 bases and J by 2 bases, with 10 bases between them. The CDR3 DNA reads TGTGCCAGCAGCTTCCTGACAGCCTACAATGAGCAGTTCTTC. Protein product: CASSFLTAYNEQFF. The full variable domain, with the rest looked up from reference TRBV14 and TRBJ2-1, is EAGVTQFPSHSVIEKGQTVTLRCDPISGHDNLYWYRRVMGKEIKFLLHFVKESKQDESGMPNNRFLAERTGGTYSTLKVQPAELEDSGVYFCASSFLTAYNEQFFGPGTRLTVL.